Reported below is one TCR beta chain. Its antigen is still unknown. Just one base apart from a much larger clone, this may be a read error. Amplification of TCR beta CDR3 regions used RNA as the template. During a first-round RT-PCR of the TCR CDR3, the HTBI primer set was used. TCRdb used MiXCR to reprocess the multiplex PCR reads, holding one entry per CDR3 protein. The table shows approximately 380,000 distinct CDR3 sequences, with roughly 20% occurring only once. Patients affected by ophthalmopathy presented a Clinical Activity Score of at least 3, a NOSPECS grade of at least 4, and disease duration below 3 months. The authors obtained PBMCs from 7.5 to 10 ml of fresh peripheral blood. This sample is part of a study of T cells in Graves' hyperthyroidism and ophthalmopathy. Looking at the study overall: At the time of initial diagnosis and before any treatment, peripheral blood was collected. Whole-study results and caveats: Separating ophthalmopathy from stable hyperthyroidism was achieved by a 13 V-J model.

Germline assignment: CDR1 SGHAT and CDR2 FQNNGV. The CDR3 runs to 13 residues. This receptor was taken from a man between 18 and 35 years old with Graves' ophthalmopathy. The specimen sequenced was blood. J is TRBJ2-3 and V is TRBV11-2; D gene uncertain. As DNA, the CDR3 is TGTGCCAGCAGCTCAGGATCCACAGATACGCGGTATTTT. The encoded protein is CASSSGSTDTRYF. The full variable domain, with the rest looked up from reference TRBV11-2 and TRBJ2-3, is EAGVAQSPRYKIIEKRQSVAFWCNPISGHATLYWYQQILGQGPKLLIQFQNNGVVDDSQLPKDRFSAERLKGVDSTLKIQPAKLEDSAVYLCASSSGSTDTRYFGPGTRLTVL.